Presented here are 17 T cell receptor beta chains from one specimen sequenced in a study of shared clonotypes between healthy human individuals. Sequencing used immunoSEQ multiplex PCR; TCRdb keeps in-frame clones, though not all of them. This sample carries around 980,000 clones, around 78% of them seen once, and the ten largest clones take 0.5% to 0.65%. The specimen was memory CD4+ T cells from PBMCs. Noted subset: CD45RA-negative fraction. The receptors shown here come from a man between 18 and 35 years old in good health. Some clones in this sample may be carry-over from other donors' samples.

In this sample, this clone turned up a few times. The J gene is TRBJ2-5, the V gene TRBV25-1, with 8 positions matching TRBD1. The CDR3 is 14 amino acids. CDR1 is MGHDK and CDR2 is SYGVNS in the germline V gene. The J segment lost 4 bases and the V segment lost 3 bases, leaving 4 bases of the junction unmatched. The CDR3 DNA is TGTGCCAGCAGTGACCCCAGGGGGCGAGAGACCCAGTACTTC. Translated: CASSDPRGRETQYF.

The V and J genes are TRBV7-6 and TRBJ1-4, with D perhaps TRBD1 (5 bases). V gave up 2 bases and J gave up 8 bases, with 12 bases separating them. CDR3 length equals 14 residues. The germline V gene encodes CDR1 SGHVS and CDR2 FNYEAQ. The CDR3 loop is CASSLRASGEKLFF. In DNA, the CDR3 is TGTGCCAGCAGCTTAAGGGCGTCAGGGGAAAAACTGTTTTTT. The variable domain in full, completed from reference TRBV7-6 and TRBJ1-4, reads GAGVSQSPRYKVTKRGQDVALRCDPISGHVSLYWYRQALGQGPEFLTYFNYEAQQDKSGLPNDRFSAERPEGSISTLTIQRTEQRDSAMYRCASSLRASGEKLFFGSGTQLSVL.

This chain connects TRBV27 to TRBJ1-1; the D is unclear. Germline loops: CDR1 MNHEY, CDR2 SMNVEV (reference sequence). The germline V and J ends were trimmed by 2 bases and 1 base, with 11 bases remaining between them. The CDR3 extends over 15 amino acids. Here the CDR3 DNA reads TGTGCCAGCAGTTTAAGGAGAATAGGGAACACTGAAGCTTTCTTT. It translates to CASSLRRIGNTEAFF.

The chain joins TRBV9 to TRBJ1-4, with TRBD1 matching over 7 bases. Trimming cost V 4 bases and J 9 bases; bases outside gene matches: 18. The CDR3 consists of 17 residues. CDR1 is SGDLS, CDR2 YYNGEE, per germline. The CDR3 DNA reads TGTGCCAGCAGCCCCTCAGGGGGGGGTACGGGTATTCAAAAACTGTTTTTT. Translating gives CASSPSGGGTGIQKLFF.

This clone came up once. The chain combines TRBV21-1 with TRBJ2-7; the D call of TRBD1 is as the table states it, not checked on the DNA. TRBV21-1 is a pseudogene segment. CDR3 size: 21 residues. The CDR3 DNA sequence: TGTGCCAGCAGCAAATCTACCCGAGGGACAGGGGGCGCACCCGGTGTCCACGAGCAGTACTTC. It encodes CASSKSTRGTGGAPGVHEQYF.

The genes are TRBV28 and TRBJ1-1; D not certain. Germline V gives CDR1 MDHEN, CDR2 SYDVKM. This CDR3 spans 12 amino acids. The germline V and J ends were trimmed by 3 bases and 4 bases, with 6 bases remaining between them. CDR3 amino acids: CASSLVTTEAFF. CDR3 coding DNA: TGTGCCAGCAGTTTGGTCACCACTGAAGCTTTCTTT.

The V gene is TRBV7-2, the J gene TRBJ1-1, with D maybe TRBD1 (5 bases). Looked up from germline, CDR1 is SGHTA and CDR2 is FQGNSA. Trimming stripped 0 bases from V and 1 base from J, with 9 bases between. CDR3 length equals 15 residues. The CDR3 loop reads CASSLAGGKNTEAFF. The CDR3 nucleotides are TGTGCCAGCAGCTTAGCGGGGGGGAAGAACACTGAAGCTTTCTTT.

The V and J genes are TRBV19 and TRBJ1-4; 10 bases are a match to TRBD1. The CDR3 is 18 amino acids. The V gene's germline CDR1 is LNHDA and CDR2 SQIVND (reference sequence). V gave up 5 bases and J gave up 8 bases; unmatched junction bases: 17. In nucleotides, the CDR3 is TGTGCCAGTAGTCGACGACCCCCGACAGGGGGCCTTGGCGAAAAACTGTTTTTT. It encodes CASSRRPPTGGLGEKLFF.

The chain employs TRBV28 and TRBJ1-1; a possible D gene is TRBD1 (6 bases). This CDR3 has 14 amino acids. Deletions cut 6 bases from V and 5 bases from J, with 16 bases between. From germline, CDR1 is MDHEN and CDR2 SYDVKM. The CDR3 DNA is TGTGCCAGCAGCCCCGGGACACATTTAACTGAAGCTTTCTTT. Translated, it gives CASSPGTHLTEAFF.

This chain uses TRBV5-1 with TRBJ1-1, with D unresolved. The germline V gene has CDR1 SGHRS and CDR2 YFSETQ. V shed 2 bases and J shed 6 bases, with 11 bases lying between them. The CDR3 is 13 amino acids. Here the CDR3 DNA reads TGCGCCAGCAGCTTCTTCGGCGGCTCTGAAGCTTTCTTT. This gives the protein CASSFFGGSEAFF.

The table lists this clone with a few counts. The identical CDR3 is also encoded by other nucleotide sequences in the sample. The rearrangement joins TRBV6-5 to TRBJ1-5, with 7 bases lining up with TRBD1. Per germline, CDR1 MNHEY and CDR2 SVGAGI. The CDR3 has 14 residues. The trim removed 5 bases at V and 2 bases at J, leaving 3 bases unmatched. The CDR3 DNA reads TGTGCCAGCAGTAGACAGGGCGGCAATCAGCCCCAGCATTTT. Translation: CASSRQGGNQPQHF.

CDR3 coding DNA: TGTGCCATCAGCCGGACTAGCGGCTCCTACGAGCAGTACTTC. Translation gives CAISRTSGSYEQYF. This chain connects TRBV10-3 to TRBJ2-7, with 10 positions matching TRBD2. There are 14 residues in the CDR3. The junction had 2 bases not matched to a gene; V was cut back by 6 bases and J by 0 bases. Germline-derived CDR1 and CDR2 are ENHRY and SYGVKD.

The rearrangement links TRBV5-1 to TRBJ2-1; no reliable D call. Germline V gene data show CDR1 as SGHRS and CDR2 as YFSETQ. The V and J ends lost 4 bases and 6 bases respectively, with 14 bases between them. The CDR3 length is 14 residues. CDR3 DNA: TGCGCCAGCAGCCCCATTCCGGACCTCAATGAGCAGTTCTTC. This gives the protein CASSPIPDLNEQFF.

In this sample, this clone turned up a few times. This sequence joins TRBV6-5 and TRBJ2-7; 9 bases agree with TRBD2. Per the germline V gene, CDR1 is MNHEY and CDR2 is SVGAGI. The CDR3 runs 14 residues. The trim removed 6 bases at V and 2 bases at J, leaving 5 bases unmatched. CDR3 amino acids: CASRSVAGAYEQYF. In nucleotides, the CDR3 is TGTGCCAGCAGATCCGTAGCGGGAGCCTACGAGCAGTACTTC.

The J gene is TRBJ2-4, the V gene TRBV5-6, with TRBD2 identical over 12 bases. Germline V gives CDR1 SGHDT, CDR2 YYEEEE. Trimming took 4 bases from V and 7 from J; bases not matched to a gene: 18. The CDR3 contains 19 residues. The CDR3 sequence is CASSPGKMASGRGGNIQYF. In nucleotides, the CDR3 is TGTGCCAGCAGCCCTGGGAAGATGGCTAGCGGGAGGGGAGGGAACATTCAGTACTTC.

This clone was seen just once. The V call is TRBV19, the J call TRBJ2-1, with TRBD2 matching over 13 bases. The V and J ends lost 1 base and 13 bases, in that order; junction bases with no gene match: 7. The CDR3 spans 15 residues. Germline CDR1 and CDR2: LNHDA and SQIVND (reference sequence). The chain's CDR3 is CASSIARLAGGLQFF. DNA of the CDR3: TGTGCCAGTAGTATAGCCCGACTAGCGGGAGGCCTCCAGTTCTTC.

V usage is TRBV29-1 and J usage is TRBJ2-7, with 8 bases that match TRBD1. The CDR3 extends over 14 amino acids. Germline lookup yields CDR1 SQVTM and CDR2 ANQGSEA. V lost 3 bases, J lost 6 bases, and 10 bases stayed unmatched. The chain's CDR3 is CSVEGRVQGGEQYF. In DNA form, the CDR3 reads TGCAGCGTTGAGGGCCGAGTACAGGGGGGCGAGCAGTACTTC.